What follows are 25 T cell receptor beta chains derived from one specimen sequenced in a study of blood T cell repertoires in COVID-19. Sequencing was performed with immunoSEQ multiplex PCR; in TCRdb, only in-frame clones are kept and a portion is missing. The sample yields 350,000 to 500,000 clones, approximately 90% seen once. Sequenced sample: peripheral blood. The receptors were sampled from a man aged 18 to 30 with COVID-19, enrolled during active disease.

This clone was seen a few times. The DNA of the CDR3 is TGTGCCAGCAGTTTCGGGGGAGTGGGTCAGCCCCAGCATTTT. The encoded protein is CASSFGGVGQPQHF. This sequence joins TRBV27 and TRBJ1-5; tentative D call: TRBD1 (5 bases). Trimming pared 3 bases from V and 6 bases from J, leaving 12 bases between. Per germline, CDR1 MNHEY and CDR2 SMNVEV (reference sequence). The CDR3 has 14 residues.

The chain joins TRBV11-2 to TRBJ1-4, with 9 bases matching TRBD1. This CDR3 has 14 amino acids. Trimming at V came to 3 bases and at J to 8 bases, leaving 4 bases not matched to a gene. The germline V gene has CDR1 SGHAT and CDR2 FQNNGV. CDR3 loop: CASSFGTGPEKLFF. CDR3 nucleotide sequence: TGTGCCAGCAGCTTCGGGACAGGGCCAGAAAAACTGTTTTTT.

This clone was found once. At one end, the junction sequence differs from germline, possibly due to a read error. The rearrangement joins TRBV10-2 to TRBJ2-5, with TRBD2 as a possible D gene (6 bases). The CDR3 consists of 14 residues. CDR1 is WSHSY, CDR2 SAAADI, per germline. CDR3 sequence reads: CASTELGDFNAQYF. For the CDR3, the DNA is TGCGCCAGCACTGAGCTCGGGGACTTTAATGCCCAGTACTTC.

The V gene is TRBV7-9, the J gene TRBJ1-5, with D possibly being TRBD1 (6 bases). CDR3 length: 12 residues. The V gene lost 6 bases and the J gene lost 7 bases, with 10 bases spanning the gap. Germline CDR1 is SEHNR and CDR2 is FQNEAQ (reference sequence). The CDR3 DNA reads TGTGCCAGCAGTTCAGGGGCCCAGCCCCAGCATTTT. Protein sequence: CASSSGAQPQHF.

The chain joins TRBV29-1 to TRBJ2-7, with D maybe TRBD1 (5 bases). Germline values: CDR1 SQVTM, CDR2 ANQGSEA. There are 11 residues in the CDR3. With 6 bases removed from V and 5 bases from J, the gap between germline ends came to 11 bases. CDR3 residues: CSVTQGNEQYF. CDR3 nucleotide sequence: TGCAGCGTGACCCAGGGCAACGAGCAGTACTTC.

This clone appeared once. No DNA is shown, since the ends of the CDR3 on it are uncertain; the CDR3 is the one TCRdb lists. This chain links TRBV19 with TRBJ1-1; TRBD1 is the table's D call and was not checked against the DNA. Germline V gene sequence: CDR1 LNHDA, CDR2 SQIVND (reference sequence). The CDR3 is 15 residues long, ends included. The CDR3 loop is CASSILAVMNTEAFF.

The sample holds one count of this clone. This chain connects TRBV5-6 to TRBJ1-2, with D possibly TRBD1 on 5 matching bases. Germline assignment: CDR1 SGHDT and CDR2 YYEEEE. The CDR3 contains 14 residues. Between the trimmed V and J ends, which lost 2 bases and 4 bases, there was a span of 12 bases. The CDR3 sequence is CASSFGGTAYGYTF. CDR3 in DNA: TGTGCCAGCAGCTTCGGAGGGACGGCCTATGGCTACACCTTC. Full variable domain (remainder filled in from reference TRBV5-6 and TRBJ1-2): DAGVTQSPTHLIKTRGQQVTLRCSPKSGHDTVSWYQQALGQGPQFIFQYYEEEERQRGNFPDRFSGHQFPNYSSELNVNALLLGDSALYLCASSFGGTAYGYTFGSGTRLTVV.

CDR3 residues: CASSKGLAGSRNEQFF. The CDR3 bases are TGTGCCAGCAGCAAAGGACTAGCGGGTTCCCGAAATGAGCAGTTCTTC. The chain carries TRBV7-2 and TRBJ2-1, with 11 nucleotides matching TRBD2. CDR3 length: 16 amino acids. Germline-derived CDR1 and CDR2 are SGHTA and FQGNSA. With V trimmed by 5 bases and J by 7 bases, 10 bases remained unmatched.

This clone appeared a few times. This chain connects TRBV27 to TRBJ1-5, with a weak D call TRBD1 (5 bases). Trimming cost V 3 bases and J 5 bases, with 11 bases left between them. This CDR3 spans 14 amino acids. Germline values: CDR1 MNHEY, CDR2 SMNVEV (reference sequence). The CDR3 DNA reads TGTGCCAGCAGTTTGGGGGGAGAGGATCAGCCCCAGCATTTT. Amino acids: CASSLGGEDQPQHF.

V gene TRBV11-3 combines with J gene TRBJ2-1; TRBD2 aligns across 8 bases. The trim removed 5 bases at V and 6 bases at J, leaving 9 bases unmatched. CDR1 is SGHNT, CDR2 YENEEA, per germline. CDR3 length: 15 residues. The CDR3 spells CASSPRAGVLNEQFF. CDR3 in DNA: TGTGCCAGCAGCCCGAGAGCGGGAGTACTCAATGAGCAGTTCTTC.

This chain joins TRBV6-5 and TRBJ1-2; weak D call: TRBD1 (6 bases). Germline values: CDR1 MNHEY, CDR2 SVGAGI. V dropped 6 bases and J dropped 1 base, with 9 bases sitting between them. The CDR3 length is 13 residues. The CDR3 sequence: CASSSGHNYGYTF. For the CDR3, the DNA is TGTGCCAGCAGCTCGGGACATAACTATGGCTACACCTTC.

The rearrangement links TRBV4-1 to TRBJ2-5; possibly TRBD2 for D (6 bases). Deletions cut 6 bases from V and 5 bases from J, with 28 bases between. The CDR3 extends over 18 amino acids. Germline-derived CDR1 and CDR2 are MGHRA and YSYEKL. The CDR3 protein is CASSLFWTAARAGETQYF. The CDR3 DNA sequence: TGCGCCAGCAGTCTATTCTGGACGGCCGCAAGGGCGGGGGAGACCCAGTACTTC.

This clone appeared once. This sample also contains other DNA sequences that code for the same CDR3. The chain combines TRBV19 with TRBJ2-1; 10 nucleotides align to TRBD2. The length of the CDR3 is 15 residues. V lost 5 bases and J lost 2; bases outside the gene matches: 3. Germline assignment: CDR1 LNHDA and CDR2 SQIVND (reference sequence). Here the CDR3 reads CASSLLAGAYNEQFF. For the CDR3, the DNA is TGTGCCAGTAGTTTGCTAGCGGGGGCCTACAATGAGCAGTTCTTC.

The chain joins TRBV2 to TRBJ2-3; 8 nucleotides line up with TRBD1. V lost 4 bases and J lost 1; bases outside the gene matches: 4. CDR1 SNHLY and CDR2 FYNNEI come from the germline V gene. This CDR3 has 15 amino acids. Written as DNA, the CDR3 is TGTGCCAGCAGTGGACAGGGGCCGCGCACAGATACGCAGTATTTT. This codes for CASSGQGPRTDTQYF.

This rearrangement joins TRBV11-2 to TRBJ2-6, with a weak D call TRBD1 (5 bases). CDR3 length: 18 amino acids. Trimming stripped 2 bases from V and 0 bases from J, with 14 bases between. CDR1 and CDR2 from the germline V gene are SGHAT and FQNNGV. CDR3 nucleotide sequence: TGTGCCAGCAGCTTAAACAGGTACCCGACCTCTGGGGCCAACGTCCTGACTTTC. This gives the protein CASSLNRYPTSGANVLTF.

The J gene is TRBJ2-2, the V gene TRBV6-5; a possible D gene is TRBD2 (5 bases). Trimming stripped 0 bases from V and 1 base from J, with 9 bases between. CDR1 is MNHEY, CDR2 SVGAGI, per germline. The CDR3 contains 16 residues. This CDR3 reads CASSYSNGKNTGELFF. CDR3 sequence (DNA): TGTGCCAGCAGTTACTCGAACGGGAAGAACACCGGGGAGCTGTTTTTT.

The rearrangement links TRBV5-6 to TRBJ2-5, with 8 bases aligning to TRBD1. The CDR3 totals 17 residues. The germline gives CDR1 SGHDT, CDR2 YYEEEE. J gave up 4 bases and V 1 base, and 12 bases lay outside the gene matches. CDR3 DNA: TGTGCCAGCAGCTTGATCGGGACAGGTCTCCTCGGAGAGACCCAGTACTTC. This gives the protein CASSLIGTGLLGETQYF.

V usage is TRBV7-9 and J usage is TRBJ1-2; TRBD1 matches at 9 bases. The CDR3 extends over 16 amino acids. Per the germline V gene, CDR1 is SEHNR and CDR2 is FQNEAQ (reference sequence). V lost 5 bases and J lost 6; bases outside the gene matches: 13. The CDR3: CASSAPGTGYFDGYTF. CDR3 DNA sequence: TGTGCCAGCAGCGCCCCCGGGACAGGGTATTTCGATGGCTACACCTTC.

V is TRBV19 and J is TRBJ1-5; D is ambiguous. The CDR3 contains 16 residues. Per germline, CDR1 LNHDA and CDR2 SQIVND (reference sequence). V was cut by 2 bases and J by 6 bases, with 17 bases left in between. This CDR3 is CASSILALAGGQPQHF. Written as DNA, the CDR3 is TGTGCCAGTAGTATACTAGCGCTGGCTGGCGGTCAGCCCCAGCATTTT.

In DNA form, the CDR3 reads TGTGCCAGCAGCTTGAGTGGGGCCCAAGAGACCCAGTACTTC. Its translation is CASSLSGAQETQYF. The chain employs TRBV5-4 and TRBJ2-5, with a tentative D call TRBD1 (5 bases). Trimming pared 1 base from V and 1 base from J, leaving 8 bases between. Germline V gene data show CDR1 as SGHNT and CDR2 as YYREEE (reference sequence). This CDR3 has 14 residues.

The chain combines TRBV2 with TRBJ1-3, with a weak D call TRBD1 (6 bases). V lost 6 bases and J 2 bases, leaving 8 bases between the germline ends. Germline CDR1 SNHLY, CDR2 FYNNEI. The CDR3 spans 13 residues. CDR3 in amino acids: CASRGTPGNTIYF. The CDR3 DNA sequence: TGTGCCAGCAGAGGGACACCTGGAAACACCATATATTTT.

The V and J genes are TRBV2 and TRBJ1-2, with TRBD1 matching over 9 bases. This CDR3 is 14 amino acids long. V was clipped by 3 bases and J by 4 bases; unmatched bases: 3. The V gene's germline CDR1 is SNHLY and CDR2 FYNNEI. DNA for the CDR3: TGTGCCAGCAGTGAGGGACAGGGTCTCTATGGCTACACCTTC. Amino acid sequence: CASSEGQGLYGYTF. The complete variable domain, with remaining parts taken from reference TRBV2 and TRBJ1-2, reads EPEVTQTPSHQVTQMGQEVILRCVPISNHLYFYWYRQILGQKVEFLVSFYNNEISEKSEIFDDQFSVERPDGSNFTLKIRSTKLEDSAMYFCASSEGQGLYGYTFGSGTRLTVV.

This sequence joins TRBV6-6 and TRBJ1-1; D is unresolved. V lost 6 bases and J 0 bases, leaving 17 bases between the germline ends. The CDR3 spans 16 residues. Germline V CDR1 and CDR2: MNHNY, SVGAGI (reference sequence). The CDR3 DNA follows: TGTGCCAGCAGGCGGCGGGATAGCCACATGAACACTGAAGCTTTCTTT. Amino acids: CASRRRDSHMNTEAFF.

V usage is TRBV4-1 and J usage is TRBJ2-7; 7 bases line up with TRBD1. Germline trimming cut 3 bases from V and 2 bases from J; bases unmatched to any gene: 16. The length of the CDR3 is 18 residues. From germline, CDR1 is MGHRA and CDR2 YSYEKL. This CDR3 is CASSQDPIRGLGAYEQYF. CDR3 sequence (DNA): TGCGCCAGCAGCCAGGACCCGATAAGGGGGCTTGGTGCCTACGAGCAGTACTTC.

The chain carries TRBV2 and TRBJ1-1; possible D gene TRBD1, 5 bases. The V gene's germline CDR1 is SNHLY and CDR2 FYNNEI. The V end was cut by 6 bases, the J end by 1 base, with 9 bases between. CDR3 length: 13 amino acids. The CDR3 nucleotides read TGTGCCAGCAGCCGACAGCAGAACACTGAAGCTTTCTTT. Translated, it gives CASSRQQNTEAFF. The complete variable domain, with remaining parts taken from reference TRBV2 and TRBJ1-1, reads EPEVTQTPSHQVTQMGQEVILRCVPISNHLYFYWYRQILGQKVEFLVSFYNNEISEKSEIFDDQFSVERPDGSNFTLKIRSTKLEDSAMYFCASSRQQNTEAFFGQGTRLTVV.